This T cell receptor (beta chain) was recorded in a study of OX40 agonist ivuxolimab in advanced cancers. Study details: Eligibility admitted prior anti-PD-1, anti-PD-L1 or anti-CTLA-4 therapy; roughly 37% had some. Partial responses were recorded for three patients, including one with hepatocellular carcinoma and two with cutaneous melanoma. Study-wide findings and caveats: Relative to CD4+ cells, CD8+ T cells on average had more expanded clones. Antigen targets of the expanded peripheral T cells went undetermined.

Germline CDR1 is GTSNPN and CDR2 is SVGIG (reference sequence). The CDR3 extends over 16 amino acids. J was trimmed by 1 base and V by 4 bases; bases with no gene match: 9. The repertoire was sequenced with immunoSEQ multiplex PCR; TCRdb's copy has only in-frame clones and lacks some. The table shows some 83,000 clones, with 86% occurring only once. This clone was seen just once. Its antigen is not known. The TCR comes from an adult with an advanced solid tumor such as melanoma, head and neck, liver or kidney cancer. The sequences come from CD4+ or CD8+ T cells sorted from blood, collected in a trial of the OX40 agonist ivuxolimab. The V call is TRBV30, the J call TRBJ2-3, with 9 bases that match TRBD2. The CDR3 region is CAWTSGLAGRTDTQYF. CDR3 DNA: TGTGCCTGGACGTCGGGGCTAGCGGGGCGCACAGATACGCAGTATTTT.